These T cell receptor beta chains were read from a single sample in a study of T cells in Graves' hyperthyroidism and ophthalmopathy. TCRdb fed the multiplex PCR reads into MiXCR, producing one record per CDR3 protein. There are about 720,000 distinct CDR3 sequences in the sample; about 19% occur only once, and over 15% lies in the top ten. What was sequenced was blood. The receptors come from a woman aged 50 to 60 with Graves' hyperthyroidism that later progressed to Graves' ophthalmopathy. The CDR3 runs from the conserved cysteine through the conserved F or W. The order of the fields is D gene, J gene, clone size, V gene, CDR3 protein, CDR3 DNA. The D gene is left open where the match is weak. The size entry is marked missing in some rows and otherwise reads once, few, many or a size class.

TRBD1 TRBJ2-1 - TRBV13 CASSTDRGESYNEQFF TGTGCCAGCAGCACCGACAGGGGTGAGTCCTACAATGAGCAGTTCTTC
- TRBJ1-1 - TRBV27 CASRSRDMNTEAFF TGTGCCAGCAGGTCGCGGGACATGAACACTGAAGCTTTCTTT
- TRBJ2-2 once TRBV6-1 CASSEGGRWAGELFF TGTGCCAGCAGTGAAGGGGGCCGATGGGCCGGGGAGCTGTTTTTT
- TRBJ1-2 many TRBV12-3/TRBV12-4 CASSPLRGRAGYTF TGTGCCAGCAGCCCCCTAAGGGGTCGAGCTGGCTACACCTTC
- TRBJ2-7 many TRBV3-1 CASSQDPTYEQYF TGTGCCAGCAGCCAAGACCCCACCTACGAGCAGTACTTC
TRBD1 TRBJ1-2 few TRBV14 CASSRGQGKGYTF TGTGCCAGCAGCCGAGGACAGGGGAAGGGCTACACCTTC
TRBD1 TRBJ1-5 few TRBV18 CASSIDRVGQPQHF TGTGCCAGCTCAATCGACAGGGTCGGCCAGCCCCAGCATTTT
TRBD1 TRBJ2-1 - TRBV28 CASTDGTGVHNEQFF TGTGCCAGCACAGACGGAACAGGGGTCCACAATGAGCAGTTCTTC
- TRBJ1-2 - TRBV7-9 CASSPLWGRGYGYTF TGTGCCAGCAGCCCCTTATGGGGCAGGGGTTATGGCTACACCTTC
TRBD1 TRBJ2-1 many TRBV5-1 CASSLDRGHNNEQFF TGCGCCAGCAGCCTAGACAGGGGACATAACAATGAGCAGTTCTTC
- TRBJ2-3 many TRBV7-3 CASRGTGQSTDTQYF TGTGCCAGCAGAGGCACAGGGCAGAGCACAGATACGCAGTATTTT
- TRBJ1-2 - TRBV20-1 CSARELAEAYGYTF TGCAGTGCTAGAGAATTAGCAGAAGCCTATGGCTACACCTTC
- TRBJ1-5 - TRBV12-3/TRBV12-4 CASNLRGFNQPQHF TGTGCCAGCAACTTAAGGGGGTTTAATCAGCCCCAGCATTTT
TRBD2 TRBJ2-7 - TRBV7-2 CASSLASGASSYEQYF TGTGCCAGCAGCCTTGCTAGCGGGGCAAGCTCCTACGAGCAGTACTTC
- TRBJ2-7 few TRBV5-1 CASSLDRQGMREQYF TGCGCCAGCAGCTTGGATAGGCAGGGAATGCGGGAGCAGTACTTC
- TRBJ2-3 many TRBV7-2 CASNPWGTDTQYF TGTGCCAGCAACCCCTGGGGCACAGATACGCAGTATTTT
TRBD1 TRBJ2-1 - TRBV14 CASSQEGTGATYPYNEQFF TGTGCCAGCAGCCAAGAAGGGACAGGGGCAACTTACCCTTACAATGAGCAGTTCTTC
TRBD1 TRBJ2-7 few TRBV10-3 CAIGDSTYEQYF TGTGCCATCGGGGACAGTACCTACGAGCAGTACTTC
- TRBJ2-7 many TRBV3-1 CASSRKGMGLYEQYF TGTGCCAGCAGCCGGAAGGGGATGGGTCTCTACGAGCAGTACTTC
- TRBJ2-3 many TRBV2 CASSVGSGADTQYF TGTGCCAGCAGTGTGGGCAGTGGGGCAGATACGCAGTATTTT
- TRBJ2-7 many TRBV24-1 CATSDSGTHEQYF TGTGCCACCAGTGATTCCGGGACTCACGAGCAGTACTTC
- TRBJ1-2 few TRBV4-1 CASSNAGKRTDGYTF TGCGCCAGCAGCAACGCAGGGAAGAGGACTGATGGCTACACCTTC
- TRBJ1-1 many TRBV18 CASSPLEVGSEAFF TGTGCCAGCTCACCACTCGAAGTCGGATCTGAAGCTTTCTTT
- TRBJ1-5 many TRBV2 CASSEARGNQPQHF TGTGCCAGCAGTGAAGCGAGGGGCAATCAGCCCCAGCATTTT
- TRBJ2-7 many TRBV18 CASSPLTGHSYEQYF TGTGCCAGCTCACCACTTACAGGCCACTCCTACGAGCAGTACTTC
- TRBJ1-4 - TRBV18 CASSSLRGTNEKLSF TGTGCCAGCTCATCCCTCCGGGGGACTAACGAAAAACTGTCTTTT
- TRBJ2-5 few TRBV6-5 CASSYSSGETQYF TGTGCCAGCAGTTACTCGAGCGGGGAGACCCAGTACTTC
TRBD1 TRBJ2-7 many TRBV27 CASSMTGSLHEQYF TGTGCCAGCAGTATGACAGGGTCGCTGCACGAGCAGTACTTC